This TCR beta chain was found in a study of cytomegalovirus exposure and HLA in healthy donors. Note on this clone: What it recognizes is unknown.

Whole-study findings and limits: A later analysis found most CMV-associated TCR beta chains apparently HLA-restricted.

Germline CDR1 reads SGHRS; CDR2 reads YFSETQ. V lost 4 bases, J lost 1 base, and 12 bases lay in between. The CDR3 has 15 residues. It was with 60 Vbeta and 13 Jbeta primers that the PCR ran. Profiled with immunoSEQ multiplex PCR; TCRdb holds only in-frame clones, not every one. The repertoire holds roughly 180,000 clones, with roughly 80% as singletons. The rearrangement links TRBV5-1 to TRBJ2-1; D unresolved. The origin of this receptor is a woman aged 50 to 65 in good health and CMV-seropositive. The sample consisted of PBMCs. DNA for the CDR3: TGCGCCAGCAGCCCGTCGTCCGGGTCCTACAATGAGCAGTTCTTC. Its protein is CASSPSSGSYNEQFF.